This TCR beta chain was documented in a study of vaccination effects on CD4 cells after COVID-19. With 4 bases clipped from V and 0 bases from J, the junction kept 8 bases outside the gene matches. Germline-derived CDR1 and CDR2 are SGHRS and YFSETQ. CDR3 size: 16 residues. Clones were read by immunoSEQ multiplex PCR, and TCRdb kept only the in-frame ones, dropping some. This table has more than 10,000 clones, 73% appearing once. Sequencing followed a ViraFEST assay step that expanded antigen-specific CD4+ T cells with viral peptide pools. Once cultured for more than nine days, the cells underwent separation to obtain CD4+ T cells. Convalescent patients had PCR-confirmed SARS-CoV-2 infection between March and December 2020. The participants, recipients of two vaccine doses, got either BNT162b2 or mRNA-1273. This clone was seen just once. Its cognate antigen is unknown.

This receptor was obtained from a human donor who had a prior SARS-CoV-2 infection. The starting material was CD4+ T cells from PBMCs cultured with HCoV-NL63 spike peptides, obtained after COVID-19 vaccination. The V gene is TRBV5-1, the J gene TRBJ2-3, with TRBD2 matching 7 bases. CDR3 amino acids: CASSETLAASTDTQYF. The CDR3 DNA reads as TGCGCCAGCAGCGAAACCCTAGCGGCTAGCACAGATACGCAGTATTTT.